This T cell receptor beta chain emerged from a study of cytomegalovirus exposure and HLA in healthy donors. The repertoire was sequenced with immunoSEQ multiplex PCR; TCRdb's copy has only in-frame clones and lacks some. The table shows approximately 110,000 clones, with 85% to 95% occurring only once. This clone was seen a single time. Its antigen is still unknown. From germline, CDR1 is SGHAT and CDR2 FQNNGV. With 1 base clipped from V and 6 bases from J, the junction kept 6 bases outside the gene matches. This CDR3 spans 15 amino acids. Findings and limits, study-wide: The listing of 150 to 200 TCR beta chains classed them as cytomegalovirus-associated.

This chain joins TRBV11-2 and TRBJ1-5, with TRBD1 matching over 7 bases. The source is a woman under 30 in good health and CMV-seronegative. The specimen sequenced was PBMCs. The CDR3, as DNA: TGTGCCAGCAGCTTAGGGATCCAGGGGGGTCAGCCCCAGCATTTT. Its translation: CASSLGIQGGQPQHF.